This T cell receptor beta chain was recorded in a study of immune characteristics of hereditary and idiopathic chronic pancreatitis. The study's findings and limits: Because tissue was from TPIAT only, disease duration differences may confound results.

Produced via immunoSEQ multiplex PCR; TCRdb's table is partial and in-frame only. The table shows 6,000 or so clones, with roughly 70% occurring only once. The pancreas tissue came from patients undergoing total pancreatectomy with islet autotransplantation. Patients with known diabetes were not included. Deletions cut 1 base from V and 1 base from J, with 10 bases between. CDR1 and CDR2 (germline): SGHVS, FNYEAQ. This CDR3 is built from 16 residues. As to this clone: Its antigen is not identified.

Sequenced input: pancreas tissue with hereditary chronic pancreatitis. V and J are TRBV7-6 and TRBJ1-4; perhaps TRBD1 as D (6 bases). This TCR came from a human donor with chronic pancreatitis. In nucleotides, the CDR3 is TGTGCCAGCAGCTTAGAGGGGGGTTTAACTAATGAAAAACTGTTTTTT. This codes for CASSLEGGLTNEKLFF.